The present TCR beta chain was sequenced within a study of identical twins. Healthy Caucasians were all of the donors. On this clonotype itself: What it binds is unknown.

The germline CDR1 and CDR2 sequences are LGHDT and YNNKEL (reference sequence). The CDR3 extends over 15 amino acids. Unmatched junction bases numbered 4, after V lost 1 base and J lost 5 bases. Findings and caveats of the study: The presence of invariant MAIT and iNKT cells could partly confound analyses of zero-insertion sequences. Modelling approaches yielded underestimates of out-of-frame TCR alpha sharing between monozygotic twins.

A single record per CDR3 protein comes from TCRdb applying MiXCR to the 5' RACE reads. The top ten hold 1.5% to 2% of the sample, which has about 690,000 distinct CDR3 sequences, 6% to 6.5% seen once. The receptor's source is a young man in good health. Source material: naive T cells sorted from blood. This chain joins TRBV3-1 and TRBJ2-3; 9 bases agree with TRBD1. DNA for the CDR3: TGTGCCAGCAGCCAAGCACAGGGGGCAAGAGATACGCAGTATTTT. This codes for CASSQAQGARDTQYF.